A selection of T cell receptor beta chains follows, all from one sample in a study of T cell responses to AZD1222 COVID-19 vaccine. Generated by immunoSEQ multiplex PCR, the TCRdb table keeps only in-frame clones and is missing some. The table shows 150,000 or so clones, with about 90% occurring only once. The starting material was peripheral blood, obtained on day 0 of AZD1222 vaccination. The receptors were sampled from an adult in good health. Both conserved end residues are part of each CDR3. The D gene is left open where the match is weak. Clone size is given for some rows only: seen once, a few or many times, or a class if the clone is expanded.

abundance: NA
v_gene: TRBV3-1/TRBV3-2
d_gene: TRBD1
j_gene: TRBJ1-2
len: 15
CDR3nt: TGTGCCAGCAGCCAAGCGACAGGGGGTGGCTATGGCTACACCTTC
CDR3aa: CASSQATGGGYGYTF

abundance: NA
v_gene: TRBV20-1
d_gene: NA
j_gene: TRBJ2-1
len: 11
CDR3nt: TGCAGTGCTAGCCTACACAATGAGCAGTTCTTC
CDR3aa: CSASLHNEQFF

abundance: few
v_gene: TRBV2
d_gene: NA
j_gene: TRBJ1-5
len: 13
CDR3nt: TGTGCCAGCAGTGCAGGGTCCAATCAGCCCCAGCATTTT
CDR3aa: CASSAGSNQPQHF

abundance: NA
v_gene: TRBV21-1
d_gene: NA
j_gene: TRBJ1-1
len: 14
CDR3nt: TGTGCCAGCAGCAAGGAGGACACGAACACTGAAGCTTTCTTT
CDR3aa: CASSKEDTNTEAFF

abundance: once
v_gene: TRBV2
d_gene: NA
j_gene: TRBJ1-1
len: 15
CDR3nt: TGTGCCAGCAGGGAAACCGGGACACCGAACACTGAAGCTTTCTTT
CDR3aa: CASRETGTPNTEAFF

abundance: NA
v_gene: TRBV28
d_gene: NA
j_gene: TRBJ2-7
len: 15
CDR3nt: TGTGCCAGCAGTTTATGGGAGCGGGCCGGTGGGGAGCAGTACTTC
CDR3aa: CASSLWERAGGEQYF

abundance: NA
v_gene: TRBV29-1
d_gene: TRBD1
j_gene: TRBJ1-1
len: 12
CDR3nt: TGCAGCGGGGGACAGGCTATAACGGGGGCTTTCTTT
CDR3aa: CSGGQAITGAFF

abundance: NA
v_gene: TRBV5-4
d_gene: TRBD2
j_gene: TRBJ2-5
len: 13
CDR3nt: TGTGCCAGCAGTACTAGCGGGCAAGAGACCCAGTACTTC
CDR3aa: CASSTSGQETQYF

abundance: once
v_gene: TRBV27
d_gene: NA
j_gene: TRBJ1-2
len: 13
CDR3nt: TGTGCCAGCAGTTTATCGGCTAACTATGGCTACACCTTC
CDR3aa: CASSLSANYGYTF

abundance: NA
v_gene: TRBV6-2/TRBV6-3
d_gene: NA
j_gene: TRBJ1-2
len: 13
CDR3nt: TGTGCCAGCAGTTACGGCGCCAACTATGGCTACACCTTC
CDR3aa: CASSYGANYGYTF

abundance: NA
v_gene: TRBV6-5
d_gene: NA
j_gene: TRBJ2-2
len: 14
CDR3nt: TGTGCCAGCACCACAGGTCCGAACACCGGGGAGCTGTTTTTT
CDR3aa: CASTTGPNTGELFF

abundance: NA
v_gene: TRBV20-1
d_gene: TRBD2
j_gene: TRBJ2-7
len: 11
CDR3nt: TGCAGTGCTGGGACTACCGGCGAGCAGTACTTC
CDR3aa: CSAGTTGEQYF

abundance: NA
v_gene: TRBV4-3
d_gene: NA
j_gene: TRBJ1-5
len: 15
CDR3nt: TGCGCCAGCAGCCAAGATCTTGTCGGCCTTCGGCCCCAGCATTTT
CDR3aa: CASSQDLVGLRPQHF

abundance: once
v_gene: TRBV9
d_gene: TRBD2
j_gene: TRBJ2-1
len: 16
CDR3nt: TGTGCCAGCAGCCCCGGACTAGCGGGCATTGAAAATGAGCAGTTCTTC
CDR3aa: CASSPGLAGIENEQFF

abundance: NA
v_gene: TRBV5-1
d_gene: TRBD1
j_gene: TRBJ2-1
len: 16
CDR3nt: TGCGCCAGCAGCCCGACAGGGGGCCCCTCCTACAATGAGCAGTTCTTC
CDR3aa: CASSPTGGPSYNEQFF

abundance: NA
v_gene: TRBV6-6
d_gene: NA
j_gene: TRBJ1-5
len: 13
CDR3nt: TGTGCCAGCAGTTACCTAGGGGATCAGCCCCAGCATTTT
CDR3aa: CASSYLGDQPQHF

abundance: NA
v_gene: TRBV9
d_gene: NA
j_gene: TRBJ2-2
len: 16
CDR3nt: TGTGCCAGCAGCGTAGAGGTAATAACCTACACCGGGGAGCTGTTTTTT
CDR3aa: CASSVEVITYTGELFF

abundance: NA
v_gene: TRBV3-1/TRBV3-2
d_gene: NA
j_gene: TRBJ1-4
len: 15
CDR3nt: TGTGCCAGCAGCCCCTCCGAAAGGGTACGCGAAAAACTGTTTTTT
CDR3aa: CASSPSERVREKLFF

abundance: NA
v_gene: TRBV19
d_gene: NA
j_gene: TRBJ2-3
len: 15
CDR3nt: TGTGCCAGTACGAACACCCGGCTAGGCACAGATACGCAGTATTTT
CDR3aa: CASTNTRLGTDTQYF

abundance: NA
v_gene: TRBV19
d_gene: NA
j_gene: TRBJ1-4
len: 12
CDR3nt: TGTGCCAGTAGCGCGGGGCGTGAAAAACTGTTTTTT
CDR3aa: CASSAGREKLFF

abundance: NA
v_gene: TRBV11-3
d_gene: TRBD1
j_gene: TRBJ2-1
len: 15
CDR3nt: TGTGCCAGCAGCTTGGACAGGGCCACCTACAATGAGCAGTTCTTC
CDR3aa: CASSLDRATYNEQFF

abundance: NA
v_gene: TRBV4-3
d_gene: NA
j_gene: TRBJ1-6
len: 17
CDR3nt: TGCGCCAGCAGCCAGGAGGACGGTCCATCCTATAATTCACCCCTCCACTTT
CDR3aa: CASSQEDGPSYNSPLHF

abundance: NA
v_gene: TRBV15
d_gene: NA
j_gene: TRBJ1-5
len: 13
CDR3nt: TGTGCCACCAGCAGTCTCCGTTGGGGGCCCCAGCATTTT
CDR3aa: CATSSLRWGPQHF

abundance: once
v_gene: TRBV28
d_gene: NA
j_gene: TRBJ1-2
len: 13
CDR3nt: TGTGCCAGCAGTCTCGGACTTCGTTGGAGGGTTACCTTC
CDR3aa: CASSLGLRWRVTF

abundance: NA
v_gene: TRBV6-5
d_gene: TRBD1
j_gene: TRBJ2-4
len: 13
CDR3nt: TGTGCCACCGGACAGGGGCTGGGTAACATTCAGTACTTC
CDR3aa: CATGQGLGNIQYF

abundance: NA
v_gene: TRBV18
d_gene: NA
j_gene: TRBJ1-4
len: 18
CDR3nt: TGTGCCAGCTCACCAATACCGCAGGGAGGTCCAACTAATGAAAAACTGTTTTTT
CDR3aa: CASSPIPQGGPTNEKLFF

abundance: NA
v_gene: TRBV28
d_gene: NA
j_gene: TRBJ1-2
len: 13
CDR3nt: TGTGCCAGCAGTGCGACAGGTATCTATGGCTACACCTTC
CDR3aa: CASSATGIYGYTF

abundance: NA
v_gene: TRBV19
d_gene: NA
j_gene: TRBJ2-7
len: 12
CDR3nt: TGTGCCAGTAGTATCGGCGCCTACGAGCAGTACTTC
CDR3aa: CASSIGAYEQYF

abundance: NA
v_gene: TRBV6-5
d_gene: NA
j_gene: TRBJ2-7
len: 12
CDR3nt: TGTGCCAGCAGTTACTCATGGGGAATCTTTATCTTC
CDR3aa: CASSYSWGIFIF

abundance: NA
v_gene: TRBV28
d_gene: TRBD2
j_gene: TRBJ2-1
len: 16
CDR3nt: TGTGCCAGCAGTTTATCAGCGGGAGGCCCAATTAATGAGCAGTTCTTC
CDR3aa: CASSLSAGGPINEQFF

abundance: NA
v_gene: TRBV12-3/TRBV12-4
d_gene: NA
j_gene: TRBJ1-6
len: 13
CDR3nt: TGTGCCAGCAGGGACGACTATAATTCACCCCTCCACTTT
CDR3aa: CASRDDYNSPLHF

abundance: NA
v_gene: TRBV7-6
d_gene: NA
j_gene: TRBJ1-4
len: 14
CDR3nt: TGTGCCAGCAGCTCGGGCGGGCTAAATGAAAAACTGTTTTTT
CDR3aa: CASSSGGLNEKLFF

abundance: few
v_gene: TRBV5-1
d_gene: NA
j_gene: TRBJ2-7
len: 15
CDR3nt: TGCGCCAGCAGCCGGATAGGGCCGCCTCTTGAGGAGCAGTACTTC
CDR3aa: CASSRIGPPLEEQYF

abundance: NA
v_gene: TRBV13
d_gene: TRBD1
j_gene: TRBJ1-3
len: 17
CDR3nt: TGTGCCAGCAGCCGACAGGGCAACCTACTCTCTGGAAACACCATATATTTT
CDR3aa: CASSRQGNLLSGNTIYF

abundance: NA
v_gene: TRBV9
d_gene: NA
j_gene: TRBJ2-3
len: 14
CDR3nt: TGTGCCAGCAGCGTACCGGACCGCACAGATACGCAGTATTTT
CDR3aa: CASSVPDRTDTQYF

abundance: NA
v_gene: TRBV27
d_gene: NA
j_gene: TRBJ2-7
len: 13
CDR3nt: TGTGCCAGCAGTACTCGAACCTCCTACGAGCAGTACTTC
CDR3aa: CASSTRTSYEQYF

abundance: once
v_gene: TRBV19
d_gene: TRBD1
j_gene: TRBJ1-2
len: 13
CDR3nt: TGTGCCAGTAGTATAACAGGGGACTATGGCTACACCTTC
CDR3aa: CASSITGDYGYTF

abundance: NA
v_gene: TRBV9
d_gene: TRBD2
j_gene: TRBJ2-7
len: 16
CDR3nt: TGTGCCAGCAGCGTAGGAACGTTAGCGGGACTTTACGAGCAGTACTTC
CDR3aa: CASSVGTLAGLYEQYF